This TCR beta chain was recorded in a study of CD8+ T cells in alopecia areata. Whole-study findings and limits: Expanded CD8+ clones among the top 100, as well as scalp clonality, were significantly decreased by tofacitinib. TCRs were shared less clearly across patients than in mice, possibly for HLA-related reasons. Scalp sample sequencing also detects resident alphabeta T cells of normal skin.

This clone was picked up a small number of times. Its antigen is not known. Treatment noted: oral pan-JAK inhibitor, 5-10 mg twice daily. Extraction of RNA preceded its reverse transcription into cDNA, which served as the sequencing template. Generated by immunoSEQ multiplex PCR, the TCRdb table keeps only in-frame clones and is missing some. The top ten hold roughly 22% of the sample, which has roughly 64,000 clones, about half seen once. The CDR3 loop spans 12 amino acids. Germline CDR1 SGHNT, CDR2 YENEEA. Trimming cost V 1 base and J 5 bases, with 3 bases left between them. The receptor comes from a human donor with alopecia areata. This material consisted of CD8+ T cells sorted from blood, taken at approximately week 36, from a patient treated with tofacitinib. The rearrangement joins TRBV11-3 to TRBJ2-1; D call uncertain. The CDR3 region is CASSLGHNEQFF. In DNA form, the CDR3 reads TGTGCCAGCAGCTTAGGCCACAATGAGCAGTTCTTC.